This TCR beta chain stems from a study of blood T cell repertoires in COVID-19. Background on the study: Researchers got acute and convalescent COVID-19 samples from the United States, Italy and Spain. The analysed material was cDNA or gDNA that came from T cells, B-cell-depleted T cells, or PBMCs.

The V gene lost 6 bases and the J gene lost 3 bases, with 12 bases spanning the gap. The CDR3 is made up of 13 amino acids. CDR1 is MNHEY and CDR2 is SMNVEV in the germline V gene (reference sequence). Methods used by the authors: Amplification of reference gene primers was used by the study to estimate nucleated cell counts. Sequencing used immunoSEQ multiplex PCR; TCRdb keeps in-frame clones, though not all of them. That table gives V, J and clone size, and the DNA gave D and trimming. This sample has about 92,000 clones, with around 85% found just once. The receptor comes from a woman aged 55 to 70 with COVID-19, enrolled during active disease. The rearrangement links TRBV27 to TRBJ2-7; D unclear. Sequencing was carried out using peripheral blood. CDR3 region: CASSPTTHYEQYF. The CDR3, as DNA: TGTGCCAGCAGCCCAACTACACACTACGAGCAGTACTTC.